This T cell receptor beta chain comes out of a study of blood T cell repertoires in COVID-19. As originally analysed: Using reference gene primer amplification, nucleated cell counts were estimated. Clones were read by immunoSEQ multiplex PCR, and TCRdb kept only the in-frame ones, dropping some. That table supplies the V and J calls and clone size; D and trimming were determined from the DNA. The table shows fewer than 350,000 clones, with roughly 90% occurring only once. Germline CDR1 LGHDT, CDR2 YNNKEL (reference sequence). CDR3 length: 16 amino acids. Trimming stripped 0 bases from V and 0 bases from J, with 9 bases between. Recruitment covered about two dozen US areas and drew participants whose ages spanned about 18 to 90 years. Assignments of participants to cohorts depended upon their own reported clinical history.

The sample taken for sequencing was PBMCs or T cells enriched from blood (not recorded which). The chain is built from TRBV3-1 (or the pseudogene TRBV3-2) and TRBJ1-5; D gene ambiguous. The clonotype originates from a woman aged 18-29 years with acute COVID-19. CDR3 sequence: CASSQDSLLSNQPQHF. The CDR3 DNA follows: TGTGCCAGCAGCCAAGATTCCCTTCTTAGCAATCAGCCCCAGCATTTT.